Listed below are T cell receptor beta chains from one sample, sequenced in a study of cytomegalovirus exposure and HLA in healthy donors. Sequencing used immunoSEQ multiplex PCR; TCRdb keeps in-frame clones, though not all of them. The data contain more than 250,000 clones, approximately 86% of them seen just once; the ten biggest clones take up approximately 1.2%. The material sequenced was PBMCs. The receptor set was obtained from a woman aged 25 to 45 in good health and CMV-seropositive. CDR3s include the opening cysteine and the closing phenylalanine or tryptophan. The D gene is left open where the match is weak. Clone size, where shown, is once, few, many, or a class for clones that have expanded.

TRBD2,TRBJ2-7,TRBV11-3,once,CASSVGTSGFEQYF,TGTGCCAGCAGCGTCGGGACTAGCGGGTTCGAGCAGTACTTC
-,TRBJ1-5,TRBV27,-,CASSIGTINQPQHF,TGTGCCAGCAGCATCGGGACAATCAATCAGCCCCAGCATTTT
-,TRBJ2-3,TRBV28,-,CASSLLAPDTQYF,TGTGCCAGCAGTCTACTAGCCCCAGATACGCAGTATTTT
TRBD2,TRBJ2-2,TRBV5-6,-,CASSLVLAGAGELFF,TGTGCCAGCAGCTTGGTCCTAGCGGGAGCCGGGGAGCTGTTTTTT
TRBD2,TRBJ2-1,TRBV30,-,CAWRGLAGASYNEQFF,TGTGCCTGGAGGGGACTAGCGGGAGCTTCCTACAATGAGCAGTTCTTC
TRBD1,TRBJ2-6,TRBV7-9,-,CASSPRQGDVLTF,TGTGCCAGCAGCCCCCGACAGGGAGACGTCCTGACTTTC
TRBD2,TRBJ2-3,TRBV5-1,-,CASSPGLAGGTDTQYF,TGCGCCAGCAGCCCGGGGCTAGCGGGAGGAACAGATACGCAGTATTTT
TRBD1,TRBJ2-7,TRBV18,-,CASSPGTGSVYEQYF,TGTGCCAGCTCACCCGGGACAGGGTCTGTCTACGAGCAGTACTTC
-,TRBJ2-1,TRBV6-5,-,CASSPGQYNEQFF,TGTGCCAGCAGCCCTGGACAGTACAATGAGCAGTTCTTC
-,TRBJ2-3,TRBV5-4,-,CASSFDRSRRADTQYF,TGTGCCAGCAGCTTCGACAGGAGCCGTCGCGCAGATACGCAGTATTTT
-,TRBJ1-4,TRBV30,-,CAWSVDRANEKLFF,TGTGCCTGGAGTGTAGACCGCGCTAATGAAAAACTGTTTTTT
-,TRBJ1-6,TRBV14,-,CASSQAGSYNSPLHF,TGTGCCAGCAGCCAAGCGGGGTCCTATAATTCACCCCTCCACTTT
-,TRBJ1-5,TRBV7-8,-,CASSLGPQGSQPQHF,TGTGCCAGCAGCTTAGGGCCCCAGGGGTCTCAGCCCCAGCATTTT
-,TRBJ2-7,TRBV2,-,CARGQSYEQYF,TGTGCCAGGGGACAATCCTACGAGCAGTACTTC
TRBD2,TRBJ2-1,TRBV5-6,-,CASSWTSGEFYNEQFF,TGTGCCAGCAGTTGGACTAGCGGGGAATTCTACAATGAGCAGTTCTTC
TRBD1,TRBJ1-1,TRBV9,-,CASSQTGGANTEAFF,TGTGCCAGCAGCCAGACAGGGGGTGCGAACACTGAAGCTTTCTTT
-,TRBJ2-2,TRBV2,-,CASSDKGGTGELFF,TGTGCCAGCAGTGACAAGGGGGGGACCGGGGAGCTGTTTTTT